Listed below are T cell receptor beta chains from one sample, sequenced in a study of T cells in Graves' hyperthyroidism and ophthalmopathy. MiXCR, applied by TCRdb to the multiplex PCR reads, yields one record per CDR3 protein. The sample records 300,000 to 450,000 distinct CDR3 sequences, 15% to 18% being singletons. The sequencing sample was made of blood. Receptors were obtained from a woman aged 18-35 years with Graves' hyperthyroidism that later progressed to Graves' ophthalmopathy. CDR3s include the opening cysteine and the closing phenylalanine or tryptophan. D genes are given only for firm matches. Size is omitted from some rows. Given values are once, few, many or a class for expanded clones.

clone_size d_call j_call v_call cdr3_aa cdr3_nt
many TRBD1 TRBJ2-5 TRBV7-9 CASRYRDRPQETQYF TGTGCCAGCAGATATAGGGACAGACCCCAAGAGACCCAGTACTTC
NA NA TRBJ2-7 TRBV29-1 CSVCRDPFRYEQYF TGCAGCGTATGCCGGGACCCGTTCCGCTACGAGCAGTACTTC
many NA TRBJ2-1 TRBV2 CAGGRGGDYNEQFF TGTGCAGGCGGCCGGGGAGGTGACTACAATGAGCAGTTCTTC
many NA TRBJ2-1 TRBV20-1 CSARDFKSGSYNEQFF TGCAGTGCTAGAGATTTTAAGTCTGGCTCCTACAATGAGCAGTTCTTC
many NA TRBJ2-1 TRBV5-8 CASSLRIYNEQFF TGTGCCAGCAGCTTAAGAATCTACAATGAGCAGTTCTTC
many NA TRBJ1-4 TRBV7-9 CASSPRRGADVDATNEKLFF TGTGCCAGCAGCCCAAGACGGGGGGCAGATGTGGACGCAACTAATGAAAAACTGTTTTTT
few TRBD1 TRBJ2-7 TRBV19 CASSIPGQGSYEQYF TGTGCCAGTAGTATCCCCGGACAGGGGTCCTACGAGCAGTACTTC
NA TRBD2 TRBJ2-4 TRBV6-9 CASSYQTSGSKNIQYF TGTGCCAGCAGTTACCAGACTAGCGGGAGCAAAAACATTCAGTACTTC
few TRBD2 TRBJ2-4 TRBV6-2/TRBV6-3 CASSPWAYRGTRSKNIQYF TGTGCCAGCAGTCCATGGGCCTATCGGGGGACTAGGTCGAAAAACATTCAGTACTTC
few NA TRBJ1-1 TRBV4-1 CASSHLVENTEAFF TGCGCCAGCAGCCATTTAGTGGAGAACACTGAAGCTTTCTTT
few NA TRBJ1-2 TRBV29-1 CSGGTYYGYTF TGCAGCGGTGGGACTTACTATGGCTACACCTTC
NA TRBD2 TRBJ2-1 TRBV28 CASSHARRLAGGFHPFEQFF TGTGCCAGCAGTCACGCTAGACGACTGGCGGGAGGCTTTCATCCGTTTGAGCAGTTCTTC
few NA TRBJ2-7 TRBV4-2 CASSQDDGRRTYEQYF TGTGCCAGCAGCCAAGATGACGGCCGCAGGACCTACGAGCAGTACTTC
NA TRBD2 TRBJ2-7 TRBV7-8 CASSFTAGGNEQYF TGTGCCAGCAGCTTTACAGCGGGAGGGAACGAGCAGTACTTC
many TRBD1 TRBJ2-2 TRBV20-1 CSAREYRGPAGELFF TGCAGTGCTAGAGAATACAGGGGGCCGGCCGGGGAGCTGTTTTTT
few NA TRBJ2-3 TRBV25-1 CASSESVLDTQYF TGTGCCAGCAGTGAATCTGTGCTAGATACGCAGTATTTT
few TRBD2 TRBJ2-1 TRBV30 CAWSPSRTSGRARWEQFF TGTGCCTGGAGTCCCTCGAGGACTAGCGGGAGGGCCCGGTGGGAGCAGTTCTTC
few NA TRBJ2-7 TRBV27 CASSLTHSYEQYF TGTGCCAGCAGTTTAACCCACTCCTACGAGCAGTACTTC
NA TRBD2 TRBJ2-5 TRBV10-3 CAIGRTSGSEETQYF TGTGCCATCGGGAGGACTAGCGGGAGTGAGGAGACCCAGTACTTC
many NA TRBJ2-7 TRBV5-1 CASSLGPVSSEQYF TGCGCCAGCAGCTTGGGTCCGGTTTCGAGCGAGCAGTACTTC